The entry that follows covers one T cell receptor (beta chain) sequence. The sample belongs to a study of blood T cell repertoires in COVID-19. The CDR3 contains 14 residues. Trimming stripped 4 bases from V and 3 bases from J, with 14 bases between. In germline, CDR1 is SGDLS, CDR2 YYNGEE. Only in-frame clones appear in the TCRdb table, and some are missing; sequencing was by immunoSEQ multiplex PCR. The table includes roughly 260,000 clones, about nine tenths detected once. The J gene is TRBJ2-7, the V gene TRBV9; TRBD1 is a possible D gene (6 bases). The specimen sequenced was peripheral blood. This TCR was sampled from a man aged 60 to 69 who had recovered from COVID-19. CDR3 in DNA: TGTGCCAGCAGCTCCAGTGGGACACTCTACGAGCAGTACTTC. Residues: CASSSSGTLYEQYF.